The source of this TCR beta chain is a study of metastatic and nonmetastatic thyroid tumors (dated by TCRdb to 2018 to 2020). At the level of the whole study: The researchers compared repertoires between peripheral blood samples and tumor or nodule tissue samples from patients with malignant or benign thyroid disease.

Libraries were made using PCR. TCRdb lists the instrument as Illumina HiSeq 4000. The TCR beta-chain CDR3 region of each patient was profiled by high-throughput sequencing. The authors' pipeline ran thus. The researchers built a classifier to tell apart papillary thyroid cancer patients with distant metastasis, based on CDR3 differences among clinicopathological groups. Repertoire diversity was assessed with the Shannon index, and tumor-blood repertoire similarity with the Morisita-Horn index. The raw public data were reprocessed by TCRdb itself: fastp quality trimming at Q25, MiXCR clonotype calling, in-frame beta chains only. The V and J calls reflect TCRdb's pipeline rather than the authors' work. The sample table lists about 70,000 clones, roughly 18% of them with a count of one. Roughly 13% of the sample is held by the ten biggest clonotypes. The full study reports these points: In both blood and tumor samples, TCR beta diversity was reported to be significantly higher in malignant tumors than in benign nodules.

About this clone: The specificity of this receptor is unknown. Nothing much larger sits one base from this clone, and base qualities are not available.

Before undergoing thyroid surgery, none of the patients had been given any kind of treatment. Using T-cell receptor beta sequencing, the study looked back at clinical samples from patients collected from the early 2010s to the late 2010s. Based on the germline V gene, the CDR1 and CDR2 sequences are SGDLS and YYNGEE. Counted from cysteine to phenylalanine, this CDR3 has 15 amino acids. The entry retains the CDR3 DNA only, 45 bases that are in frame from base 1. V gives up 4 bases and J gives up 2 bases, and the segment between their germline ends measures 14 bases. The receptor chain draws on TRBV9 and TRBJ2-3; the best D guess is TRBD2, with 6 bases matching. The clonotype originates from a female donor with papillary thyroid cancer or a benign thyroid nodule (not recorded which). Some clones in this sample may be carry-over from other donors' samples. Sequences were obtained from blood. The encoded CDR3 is CASSLSGGSTDTQYF. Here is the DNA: TGTGCCAGCAGCCTAAGCGGAGGGTCCACAGATACGCAGTATTTT.